The present entry profiles one T cell receptor beta chain with its context. Antigen unknown. This same CDR3 is encoded by further DNA sequences in the sample. Germline CDR1 LGHDT, CDR2 YNNKEL (reference sequence). The CDR3 has 12 residues. The V end was cut by 3 bases, the J end by 4 bases, with 4 bases between. Sequencing used immunoSEQ multiplex PCR; TCRdb keeps in-frame clones, though not all of them. The sample contains under 250,000 clones, just over 90% of which appear only once. The entry originates in a study of T cell responses to AZD1222 COVID-19 vaccine. Overall study results and limits: Just 5 to 7 people given AZD1222 tested seropositive at baseline. Sampling captured repertoires only after the peak T cell response.

This rearrangement joins TRBV3-1 (or the pseudogene TRBV3-2) to TRBJ1-3; D not certain. The clonotype was recovered from an adult in good health. Sequencing used peripheral blood, obtained on day 0 of MenACWY control vaccination. The CDR3 DNA reads as TGTGCCAGCAGCCAGGTCGGAAACACCATATATTTT. Translated: CASSQVGNTIYF.